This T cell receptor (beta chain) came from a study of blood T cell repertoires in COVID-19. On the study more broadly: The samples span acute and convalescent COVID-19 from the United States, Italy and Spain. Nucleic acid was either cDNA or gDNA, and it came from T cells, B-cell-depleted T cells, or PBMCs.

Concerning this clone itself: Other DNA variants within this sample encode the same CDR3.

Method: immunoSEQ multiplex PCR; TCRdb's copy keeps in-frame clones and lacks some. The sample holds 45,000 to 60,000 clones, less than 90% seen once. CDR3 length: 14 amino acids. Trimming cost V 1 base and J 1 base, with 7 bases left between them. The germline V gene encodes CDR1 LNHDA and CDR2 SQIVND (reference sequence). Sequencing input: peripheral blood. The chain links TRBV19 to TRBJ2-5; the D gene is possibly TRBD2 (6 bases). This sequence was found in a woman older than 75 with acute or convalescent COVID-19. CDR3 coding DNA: TGTGCCAGTAGTATAGTGGGGGGCCAAGAGACCCAGTACTTC. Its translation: CASSIVGGQETQYF.